The following is a T cell receptor beta chain sequence with its context. This clonotype was found many times. No antigen is known for it. Qualities for individual bases were not recorded, and no much larger clone is one base off. The germline V gene gives CDR1 as MNHNS and CDR2 as SASEGT. There are 16 amino acids in the CDR3, from cysteine to phenylalanine inclusive. The retained sequence is limited to the CDR3, 48 bases, with the frame set at the first base. The junction shows trimming of 8 bases on V and 4 bases on J, plus 23 bases between the germline ends. The TCR beta CDR3 regions were amplified from RNA transcripts. A first-round RT-PCR of the TCR CDR3 used the HTBI primer set with the Qiagen OneStep RT-PCR kit. Libraries were constructed in a second round of multiplex PCR, after which size selection and purification were carried out. Sequencing of the libraries was done on an Illumina HiSeq2000 using paired-end 100 bp reads. Concerning the study's data processing: SOAPnuke was used to process the raw data, with reads discarded if the reads contained adapters or uncalled bases, had a mean Phred below 15, or lacked an exact constant-primer or identifier match. COPE v1.2.5 was used to merge the high-quality paired reads, and each unique nucleotide sequence was defined as a clonotype. MiTCR v1.1 was used to align clonotypes to the IMGT TRBV, TRBD and TRBJ reference segments. Only V-J combinations with frequency above 0.0001, covering about 99% of repertoires, were analysed. A TCS score was defined as the ratio of F50 (clonal expansion) to E x V (chaos), with BLOSUM62-based TCRdist applied between CDR3 peptides within each V-J. Welch's t-statistics and random forest reduced around 520 V-J features to under 15, which were used in a naive Bayes classifier (R e1071). TCRdb's own reprocessing of the public reads used fastp at Q25 and MiXCR and kept productive beta chains. Under each unique CDR3 protein, matching rows form one entry showing the most common genes and DNA. The V and J calls, along with clone size, are taken from TCRdb and not from the paper's own processing. A total of 340,000 or so distinct CDR3 sequences appear in this sample, roughly a fifth of them only once. Of the sample, around 48% is held by the ten largest clones.

This sample was taken from a study of T cells in Graves' hyperthyroidism and ophthalmopathy (dated by TCRdb to the late 2010s). A note on the overall study: Peripheral blood samples were taken at the time of initial diagnosis, prior to any treatment. TCR Vbeta CDR3 sequencing of 120 to 150 peripheral blood samples (approximately 44 ophthalmopathy, over 70 hyperthyroidism and around 17 progressor patients) is reported in the paper. In addition, the study compared T-cell repertoires in thyroid tissue and in blood from about 6 Graves' hyperthyroidism patients. A discovery cohort of about a hundred patients, 43 with Graves' ophthalmopathy and over 55 with stable Graves' hyperthyroidism, was used to find distinguishing TCR V-J signatures. Whether ophthalmopathy could be predicted prospectively was tested in an independent validation cohort made up of roughly 19 hyperthyroidism patients plus 17 patients who later progressed to ophthalmopathy. Once sampling was done, hyperthyroidism patients were given methimazole at a starting dose of 30 mg daily, whereas ophthalmopathy patients were given high-dose intravenous methylprednisolone. For training and testing, the 100 or so patients in the discovery cohort were randomly divided in a 7:3 ratio. Study-wide findings and limitations: Most expanded thyroid clonotypes (frequency above 0.001) were also detected in blood, a finding suggesting that blood repertoires may reflect thyroid immune responses. A 13 V-J signature model separated ophthalmopathy from stable hyperthyroidism, with roughly 88% sensitivity and roughly 81% specificity in cross-validation and 80%/75% in testing. In validation, the model predicted progression to ophthalmopathy a median of roughly 6.1 months before onset, with 65% to 71% sensitivity and more than 72% specificity. Sample size was not statistically predetermined, and blinding of investigators to group allocation was not performed.

Stable Graves' hyperthyroidism was defined as the absence of progression to ophthalmopathy over 18 months of follow-up. Hyperthyroidism patients were newly diagnosed, with disease duration under 2 months, and aged 18 to 65 years. Patients with uncontrolled infections, other autoimmune diseases, pregnancy or lactation were excluded. Diagnoses were established on the basis of clinical symptoms, serum thyroxine and TRAb, thyroid ultrasound, and orbital computed tomography. Ficoll-Paque density gradient centrifugation was used to isolate PBMCs from around 10 ml of fresh peripheral blood. Total RNA was extracted using Trizol reagent, and RNA quality was assessed on an Agilent 2100 Bioanalyzer.

The receptor chain draws on TRBV6-1 and TRBJ1-1, and the D gene may be TRBD1, 5 bases matching. The sequence was collected from a woman aged 50 to 60 with Graves' hyperthyroidism. Sample: blood. The CDR3 has the sequence CASSSPPPGRGTEAFF. The DNA sequence is as follows: TGTGCCAGCTCGTCCCCCCCCCCGGGACGGGGCACTGAAGCTTTCTTT.